One sample yielded the 32 T cell receptor beta chains listed below, sequenced in a study of OX40 agonist ivuxolimab in advanced cancers. Clones were sequenced by immunoSEQ multiplex PCR, and TCRdb holds only the in-frame ones, with some missing. Found here are 90,000 to 130,000 clones, around 93% of them singletons; the top ten hold under 0.85%. The sample consisted of CD4+ or CD8+ T cells sorted from blood, taken in a trial of the OX40 agonist ivuxolimab. Receptors were obtained from an adult with an advanced solid tumor such as melanoma, head and neck, liver or kidney cancer.

The chain is built from TRBV30 and TRBJ1-2, with D maybe TRBD1 (5 bases). The ends were cut back, 0 bases at V and 1 base at J, with 12 bases in the middle. This CDR3 is built from 15 residues. Germline V gene sequence: CDR1 GTSNPN, CDR2 SVGIG (reference sequence). The CDR3 region has the DNA TGTGCCTGGAGTGTAGCAGGGATTAATAACTATGGCTACACCTTC. Encoded protein: CAWSVAGINNYGYTF.

The chain joins TRBV2 to TRBJ2-3; the D call may be TRBD1 or TRBD2 (5 bases each). The germline gives CDR1 SNHLY, CDR2 FYNNEI. V lost 4 bases to trimming and J lost 5 bases, with 13 bases between them. The CDR3 has 14 residues. CDR3: CASSVGTGQDTQYF. The CDR3 DNA reads TGTGCCAGCAGTGTAGGCACGGGGCAAGATACGCAGTATTTT. Filled out from reference TRBV2 and TRBJ2-3, the complete variable domain reads EPEVTQTPSHQVTQMGQEVILRCVPISNHLYFYWYRQILGQKVEFLVSFYNNEISEKSEIFDDQFSVERPDGSNFTLKIRSTKLEDSAMYFCASSVGTGQDTQYFGPGTRLTVL.

CDR3: CAWSPPRDRGFYEQYF. In nucleotides, the CDR3 is TGTGCCTGGAGCCCTCCCCGGGACAGGGGGTTCTACGAGCAGTACTTC. The rearrangement joins TRBV30 to TRBJ2-7; TRBD1 aligns across 11 bases. This CDR3 is built from 16 residues. J gave up 3 bases and V 3 bases, and 10 bases lay outside the gene matches. CDR1 and CDR2 (germline): GTSNPN, SVGIG (reference sequence).

CDR3 region: CASSGQYEQYF. The CDR3 DNA reads TGTGCCAGCAGTGGTCAATACGAGCAGTACTTC. The chain has TRBV2 and TRBJ2-7; D uncertain. Trimming cost V 4 bases and J 4 bases, with 5 bases left between them. Germline CDR1 is SNHLY and CDR2 is FYNNEI. The CDR3 is 11 amino acids.

The chain joins TRBV21-1 to TRBJ1-1. TRBV21-1 is an annotated pseudogene. CDR3 size: 13 residues. CDR3 region: CASSPGRHTEAFF. The CDR3, as DNA: TGTGCCAGCAGCCCCGGGAGGCATACTGAAGCTTTCTTT.

The chain has TRBV25-1 and TRBJ2-7; possibly TRBD1 for D (6 bases). V was pared by 1 base and J by 4 bases, with 17 bases between. From germline, CDR1 is MGHDK and CDR2 SYGVNS. The length of the CDR3 is 16 residues. Here the CDR3 reads CASSESKDRFRYEQYF. DNA for the CDR3: TGTGCCAGCAGTGAATCCAAAGACAGGTTTCGGTACGAGCAGTACTTC.

This CDR3 reads CASSLGAYRGGYTF. CDR3 DNA sequence: TGTGCCAGCAGCTTAGGGGCCTACAGGGGAGGCTACACCTTC. The rearrangement uses TRBV11-2 and TRBJ1-2, with 7 bases aligning to TRBD1. Germline lookup yields CDR1 SGHAT and CDR2 FQNNGV. This CDR3 spans 14 amino acids. Trimming at V came to 1 base and at J to 8 bases, leaving 7 bases not matched to a gene.

The rearrangement uses TRBV30 and TRBJ2-3; D gene uncertain. V shed 4 bases and J shed 2 bases, with 7 bases lying between them. Germline V gene lookup returns CDR1 GTSNPN and CDR2 SVGIG (reference sequence). The CDR3 sequence is 12 residues long. This CDR3 is CAWKQATDTQYF. DNA of the CDR3: TGTGCCTGGAAGCAGGCCACAGATACGCAGTATTTT.

The V gene is TRBV10-3, the J gene TRBJ2-2; 9 bases match TRBD1. V was clipped by 11 bases and J by 1 base; unmatched bases: 5. The CDR3 is 14 amino acids. Per germline, CDR1 ENHRY and CDR2 SYGVKD. The CDR3 reads CAARTGVNTGELFF. In DNA form, the CDR3 reads TGTGCCGCCAGGACAGGGGTGAACACCGGGGAGCTGTTTTTT.

The rearrangement joins TRBV10-3 to TRBJ2-2, with D possibly being TRBD1 or TRBD2 (6 bases each). The CDR3 runs to 15 residues. Germline CDR1 ENHRY, CDR2 SYGVKD. The ends were cut back, 6 bases at V and 5 bases at J, with 16 bases in the middle. Here the CDR3 reads CAISRNREATGELFF. CDR3 in DNA: TGTGCCATCAGCAGGAACAGGGAGGCGACCGGGGAGCTGTTTTTT.

The count of this clone is one. The CDR3 bases are TGTGCCAGTAGGCCCGGGGGACATTTCAATCAGCCCCAGCATTTT. Encoded protein: CASRPGGHFNQPQHF. The chain joins TRBV19 to TRBJ1-5, with D perhaps TRBD1 (6 bases). Germline lookup yields CDR1 LNHDA and CDR2 SQIVND (reference sequence). V was pared by 6 bases and J by 3 bases, with 15 bases between. The CDR3 sequence is 15 residues long.

The rearrangement links TRBV7-6 to TRBJ1-1; D might be TRBD1 (6 bases). This CDR3 comprises 13 residues. V dropped 8 bases and J dropped 4 bases, with 14 bases sitting between them. Germline-derived CDR1 and CDR2 are SGHVS and FNYEAQ. CDR3 in amino acids: CASRPQGSTEAFF. The DNA for the CDR3 is TGTGCCAGCCGCCCTCAGGGGAGCACTGAAGCTTTCTTT.

This chain links TRBV18 with TRBJ1-3; D is unresolved. Germline assignment: CDR1 KGHSH and CDR2 LQKENI. V lost 0 bases and J lost 5, with 11 bases in between. This CDR3 has 15 amino acids. Here the CDR3 reads CASSPPGNARNTIYF. As DNA, the CDR3 is TGTGCCAGCTCACCACCAGGGAATGCAAGAAACACCATATATTTT.

This chain links TRBV7-6 with TRBJ1-2; 8 positions agree with TRBD1. The length of the CDR3 is 13 residues. V lost 3 bases to trimming and J lost 8 bases; unmatched junction nucleotides: 5. Germline lookup yields CDR1 SGHVS and CDR2 FNYEAQ. For the CDR3, the DNA is TGTGCCAGCAGCTTCGGGACAGGACCCGGCTACACCTTC. It yields the protein CASSFGTGPGYTF.

The chain couples TRBV7-2 to TRBJ2-1; TRBD2 aligns across 13 bases. The V segment lost 5 bases and the J segment 5 bases; nucleotides outside the gene matches: 12. The CDR3 extends over 18 amino acids. CDR1 and CDR2 from the germline V gene are SGHTA and FQGNSA. The CDR3 loop is CASSRFTSGGAGNNEQFF. CDR3 nucleotides: TGTGCCAGCAGCCGGTTTACTAGCGGGGGGGCCGGGAACAATGAGCAGTTCTTC.

The chain links TRBV5-4 to TRBJ2-5; D not resolved. From germline, CDR1 is SGHNT and CDR2 YYREEE (reference sequence). CDR3 length: 14 residues. Trimming left V 0 bases short and J 3 bases short, with 9 bases between. The CDR3 DNA sequence: TGTGCCAGCAGCTTGGTTGGTAGGGAAGAGACCCAGTACTTC. It is translated as CASSLVGREETQYF.

The rearrangement joins TRBV4-1 to TRBJ2-5; 10 bases map to TRBD2. The CDR3 runs 14 residues. CDR1 and CDR2 (germline): MGHRA, YSYEKL. J was trimmed by 5 bases and V by 2 bases; bases with no gene match: 2. CDR3 DNA sequence: TGCGCCAGCAGCCAAACTAGCGGGATGGAGACCCAGTACTTC. Protein: CASSQTSGMETQYF.

The chain links TRBV9 to TRBJ2-2; 8 bases line up with TRBD2. Germline lookup yields CDR1 SGDLS and CDR2 YYNGEE. The CDR3 has 18 residues. V dropped 4 bases and J dropped 2; count of bases not matched to a gene: 13. The CDR3 sequence: CASSRQGLGYPNTGELFF. The CDR3 DNA follows: TGTGCCAGCAGCCGGCAGGGACTAGGGTACCCAAACACCGGGGAGCTGTTTTTT.

V and J are TRBV4-1 and TRBJ1-3; D is undetermined. This CDR3 is 18 amino acids long. Per the germline V gene, CDR1 is MGHRA and CDR2 is YSYEKL. Trimming pared 2 bases from V and 0 bases from J, leaving 17 bases between. DNA for the CDR3: TGCGCCAGCAGCCAAAAGGCCGGCACGGTTAACTCTGGAAACACCATATATTTT. It codes for CASSQKAGTVNSGNTIYF.

The chain employs TRBV20-1 and TRBJ1-1; D uncertain. V shed 6 bases and J shed 3 bases, with 8 bases lying between them. The CDR3 totals 11 residues. The germline V gene has CDR1 DFQATT and CDR2 SNEGSKA (reference sequence). DNA of the CDR3: TGCAGTGCGCGTAGAGACACTGAAGCTTTCTTT. Encoded protein: CSARRDTEAFF.

As to this clone: At one boundary the junction diverges from the germline segment, which might be a read error. The V and J genes are TRBV7-7 and TRBJ2-7; 10 nucleotides agree with TRBD1. Germline CDR1 SSHAT, CDR2 FNYEAQ (reference sequence). The CDR3 totals 14 residues. The CDR3 protein is CASSLGDRGYEQYF. The CDR3 DNA is TGTGCTAGCAGCTTAGGGGACAGGGGTTACGAGCAGTACTTC.

The chain is built from TRBV5-1 and TRBJ2-5, with D possibly matching TRBD2 (6 bases). The CDR3 covers 15 residues. V lost 4 bases and J 1 base, leaving 14 bases between the germline ends. Germline assignment: CDR1 SGHRS and CDR2 YFSETQ. In DNA, the CDR3 is TGCGCCAGCAGCATGCAGCCGGGACTCCAAGAGACCCAGTACTTC. Its protein product is CASSMQPGLQETQYF.

The chain uses TRBV11-2 and TRBJ2-3; 9 bases map to TRBD2. Germline V gene data show CDR1 as SGHAT and CDR2 as FQNNGV. The CDR3 extends over 16 amino acids. J lost 7 bases, V lost 6 bases, and 14 bases had no gene match. In DNA, the CDR3 is TGTGCCAGCAGAGAAGAAGCGGGGGGACAAGGACATACGCAGTATTTT. Translated, it gives CASREEAGGQGHTQYF. The entire variable domain, with the rest obtained from reference TRBV11-2 and TRBJ2-3, is as follows: EAGVAQSPRYKIIEKRQSVAFWCNPISGHATLYWYQQILGQGPKLLIQFQNNGVVDDSQLPKDRFSAERLKGVDSTLKIQPAKLEDSAVYLCASREEAGGQGHTQYFGPGTRLTVL.

The rearrangement uses TRBV25-1 and TRBJ1-6; the D gene is possibly TRBD1 (5 bases). V lost 3 bases and J lost 9, with 18 bases in between. The CDR3 covers 16 residues. Germline values: CDR1 MGHDK, CDR2 SYGVNS. The CDR3 nucleotides read TGTGCCAGCAGTGATCTGGGCCCGGGGGAAAGTTCACCCCTCCACTTT. It translates to CASSDLGPGESSPLHF.

The chain uses TRBV30 and TRBJ1-6; TRBD1 might be the D (6 bases). This CDR3 contains 13 residues. Trimming cost V 6 bases and J 5 bases, with 11 bases left between them. Per germline, CDR1 GTSNPN and CDR2 SVGIG (reference sequence). CDR3 amino acids: CACRDNNNSPLHF. CDR3 bases: TGTGCCTGCCGGGACAACAATAATTCACCCCTCCACTTT.

This clone was counted between two and nine times. The chain uses TRBV5-1 and TRBJ2-5, with D hard to call. This CDR3 spans 16 amino acids. CDR1 and CDR2 from the germline V gene are SGHRS and YFSETQ. The V and J ends lost 0 bases and 2 bases respectively, with 14 bases between them. CDR3 amino acids: CASSLEVSIPQETQYF. For the CDR3, the DNA is TGCGCCAGCAGCTTGGAGGTTAGCATCCCTCAAGAGACCCAGTACTTC.

The chain joins TRBV9 to TRBJ2-1; TRBD2 agrees at 11 bases. CDR1 and CDR2 (germline): SGDLS, YYNGEE. Trimming cost V 5 bases and J 5 bases; bases outside gene matches: 6. The CDR3 totals 15 residues. The DNA for the CDR3 is TGTGCCAGCAGTCAAACTAGCGGGAGTAACAATGAGCAGTTCTTC. Its translation is CASSQTSGSNNEQFF. The whole variable domain, filled in from reference TRBV9 and TRBJ2-1, reads DSGVTQTPKHLITATGQRVTLRCSPRSGDLSVYWYQQSLDQGLQFLIQYYNGEERAKGNILERFSAQQFPDLHSELNLSSLELGDSALYFCASSQTSGSNNEQFFGPGTRLTVL.

As DNA, the CDR3 is TGCGCCAGCAGCCAAGACCCCCATTGGGTAGCGGGGCCTAGAGAGCAGTACTTC. This encodes CASSQDPHWVAGPREQYF. This chain joins TRBV4-1 and TRBJ2-7; TRBD2 aligns across 8 bases. The CDR3 loop spans 18 amino acids. The V segment lost 0 bases and the J segment 7 bases; nucleotides outside the gene matches: 17. The V gene's germline CDR1 is MGHRA and CDR2 YSYEKL.

This clone has just a few counts. The DNA of the CDR3 is TGTGCCAGCAGCTTAGGTGTGCTTGGGAGCACTGAAGCTTTCTTT. This sequence encodes CASSLGVLGSTEAFF. The chain carries TRBV11-2 and TRBJ1-1; D unclear. The V gene lost 1 base and the J gene lost 4 bases, with 13 bases spanning the gap. CDR1 SGHAT and CDR2 FQNNGV come from the germline V gene. The CDR3 is made up of 15 amino acids.

The V call is TRBV4-1, the J call TRBJ2-7, with 7 bases that match TRBD1. Unmatched junction bases numbered 0, after V lost 4 bases and J lost 0 bases. Per the germline V gene, CDR1 is MGHRA and CDR2 is YSYEKL. The CDR3 covers 13 residues. The CDR3 here is CASSRDSSYEQYF. Here the CDR3 DNA reads TGCGCCAGCAGCCGGGACAGCTCCTACGAGCAGTACTTC.

This rearrangement joins TRBV6-1 to TRBJ2-2; unclear D gene. The CDR3 length is 13 residues. Per germline, CDR1 MNHNS and CDR2 SASEGT. The germline V and J ends were trimmed by 8 bases and 4 bases, with 11 bases remaining between them. CDR3 bases: TGTGCCAGCTCGGCAATCGGCACCGGGGAGCTGTTTTTT. It codes for CASSAIGTGELFF.

The chain joins TRBV11-3 to TRBJ2-1, with D perhaps TRBD2 (5 bases). The length of the CDR3 is 15 residues. The V and J ends lost 0 bases and 0 bases respectively, with 6 bases between them. Looked up from germline, CDR1 is SGHNT and CDR2 is YENEEA. In DNA, the CDR3 is TGTGCCAGCAGCTTAGACGGGATCTCCTACAATGAGCAGTTCTTC. Encoded protein: CASSLDGISYNEQFF.